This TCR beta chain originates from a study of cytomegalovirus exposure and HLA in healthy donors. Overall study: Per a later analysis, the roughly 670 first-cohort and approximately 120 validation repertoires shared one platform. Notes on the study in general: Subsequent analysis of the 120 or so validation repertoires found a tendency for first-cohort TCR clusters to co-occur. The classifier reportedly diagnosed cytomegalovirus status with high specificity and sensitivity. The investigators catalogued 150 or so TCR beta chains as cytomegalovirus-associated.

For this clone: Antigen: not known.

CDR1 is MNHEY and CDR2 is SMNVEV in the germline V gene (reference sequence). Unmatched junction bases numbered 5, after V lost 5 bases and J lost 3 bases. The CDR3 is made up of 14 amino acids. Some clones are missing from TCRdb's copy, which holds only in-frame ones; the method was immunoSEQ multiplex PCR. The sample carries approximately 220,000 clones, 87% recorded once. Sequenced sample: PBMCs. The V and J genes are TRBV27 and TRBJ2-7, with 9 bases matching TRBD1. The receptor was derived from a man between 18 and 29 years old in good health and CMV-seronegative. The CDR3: CASSPGTGFYEQYF. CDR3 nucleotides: TGTGCCAGCAGTCCCGGGACAGGGTTCTACGAGCAGTACTTC.